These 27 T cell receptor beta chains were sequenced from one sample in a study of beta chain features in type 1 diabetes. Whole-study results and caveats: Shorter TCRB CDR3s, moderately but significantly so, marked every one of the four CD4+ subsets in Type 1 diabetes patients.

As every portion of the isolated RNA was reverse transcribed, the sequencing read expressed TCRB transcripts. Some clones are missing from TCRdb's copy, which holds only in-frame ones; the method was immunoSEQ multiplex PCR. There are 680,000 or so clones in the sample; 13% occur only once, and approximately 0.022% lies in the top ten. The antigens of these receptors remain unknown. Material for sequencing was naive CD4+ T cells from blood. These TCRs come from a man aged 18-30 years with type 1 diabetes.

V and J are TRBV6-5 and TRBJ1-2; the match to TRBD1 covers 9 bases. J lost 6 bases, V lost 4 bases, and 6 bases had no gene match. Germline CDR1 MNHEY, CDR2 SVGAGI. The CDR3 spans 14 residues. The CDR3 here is CASSSNDRGNGYTF. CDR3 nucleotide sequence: TGTGCCAGCAGTTCCAACGACAGGGGGAATGGCTACACCTTC.

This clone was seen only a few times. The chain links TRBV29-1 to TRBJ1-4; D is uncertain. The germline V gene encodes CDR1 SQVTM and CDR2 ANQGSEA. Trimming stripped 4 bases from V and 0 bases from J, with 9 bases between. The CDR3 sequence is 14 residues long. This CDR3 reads CSVGHRATNEKLFF. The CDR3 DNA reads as TGCAGCGTTGGACACCGTGCAACTAATGAAAAACTGTTTTTT.

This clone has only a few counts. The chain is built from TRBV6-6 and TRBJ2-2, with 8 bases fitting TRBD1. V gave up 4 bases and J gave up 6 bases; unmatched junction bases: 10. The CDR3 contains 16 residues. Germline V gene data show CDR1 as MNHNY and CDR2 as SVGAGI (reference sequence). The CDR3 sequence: CASSSPLQGAAGELFF. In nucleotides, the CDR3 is TGTGCCAGCAGTTCCCCTCTGCAGGGGGCCGCCGGGGAGCTGTTTTTT.

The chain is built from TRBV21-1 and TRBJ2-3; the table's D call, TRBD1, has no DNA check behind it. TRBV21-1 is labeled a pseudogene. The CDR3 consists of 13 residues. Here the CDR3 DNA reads TGTGCCAAATCGACAGCAGCCACAGATACGCAGTATTTT. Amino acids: CAKSTAATDTQYF.

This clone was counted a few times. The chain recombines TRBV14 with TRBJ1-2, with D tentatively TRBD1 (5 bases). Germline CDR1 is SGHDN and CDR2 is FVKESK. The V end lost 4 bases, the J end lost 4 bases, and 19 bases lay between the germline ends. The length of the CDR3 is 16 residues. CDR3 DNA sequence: TGTGCCAGCAGCCCGAAACCCCTTGGGGGGAGCTATGGCTACACCTTC. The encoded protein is CASSPKPLGGSYGYTF.

The CDR3: CASSLGGPYEQYF. For the CDR3, the DNA is TGTGCCAGCAGCTTAGGGGGTCCCTACGAGCAGTACTTC. V gene TRBV11-3 combines with J gene TRBJ2-7; no clear D. Germline V CDR1 and CDR2: SGHNT, YENEEA. This CDR3 comprises 13 residues. V gave up 1 base and J gave up 2 bases, with 6 bases separating them.

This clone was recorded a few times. The CDR3 region has the DNA TGTGCCAGCAGCCCCCAGCGGGGGAATGAAGCTTTCTTT. It specifies CASSPQRGNEAFF. V is TRBV9 and J is TRBJ1-1; tentative D call: TRBD1 (5 bases). With 4 bases removed from V and 7 bases from J, the gap between germline ends came to 14 bases. Germline V gene sequence: CDR1 SGDLS, CDR2 YYNGEE. There are 13 residues in the CDR3.

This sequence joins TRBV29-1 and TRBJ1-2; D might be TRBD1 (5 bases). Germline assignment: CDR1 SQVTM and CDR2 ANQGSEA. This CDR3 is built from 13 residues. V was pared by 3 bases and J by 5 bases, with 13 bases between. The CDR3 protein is CSVEGQDRYGYTF. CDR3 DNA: TGCAGCGTTGAGGGGCAGGATCGGTATGGCTACACCTTC.

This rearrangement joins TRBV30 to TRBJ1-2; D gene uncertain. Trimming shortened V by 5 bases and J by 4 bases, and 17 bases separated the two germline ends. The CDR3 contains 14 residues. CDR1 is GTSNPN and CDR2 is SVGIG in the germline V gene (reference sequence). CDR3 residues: CAWVDQDVGYGYTF. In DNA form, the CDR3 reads TGTGCCTGGGTAGACCAGGACGTAGGCTATGGCTACACCTTC.

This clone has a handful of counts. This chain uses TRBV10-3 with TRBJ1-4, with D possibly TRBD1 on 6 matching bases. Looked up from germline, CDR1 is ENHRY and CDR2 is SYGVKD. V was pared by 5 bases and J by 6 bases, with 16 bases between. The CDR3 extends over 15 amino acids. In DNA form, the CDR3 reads TGTGCCATCAGTCCGACAGGCGGGGAACATGAAAAACTGTTTTTT. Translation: CAISPTGGEHEKLFF.

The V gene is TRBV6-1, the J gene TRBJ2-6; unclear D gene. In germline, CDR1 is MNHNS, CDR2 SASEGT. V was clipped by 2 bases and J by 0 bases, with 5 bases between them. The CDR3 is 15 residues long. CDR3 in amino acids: CASSEHISGANVLTF. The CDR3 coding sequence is TGTGCCAGCAGTGAACACATCTCTGGGGCCAACGTCCTGACTTTC.

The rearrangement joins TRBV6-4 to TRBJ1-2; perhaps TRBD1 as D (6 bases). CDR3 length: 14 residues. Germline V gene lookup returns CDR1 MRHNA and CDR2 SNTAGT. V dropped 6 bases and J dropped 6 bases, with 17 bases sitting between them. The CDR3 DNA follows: TGTGCCAGCAGCTCAGGAGGGGGGGCAGATGGCTACACCTTC. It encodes CASSSGGGADGYTF.

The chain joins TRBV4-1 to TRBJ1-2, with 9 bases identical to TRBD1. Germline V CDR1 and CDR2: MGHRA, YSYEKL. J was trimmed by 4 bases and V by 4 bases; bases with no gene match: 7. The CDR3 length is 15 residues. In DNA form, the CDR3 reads TGCGCCAGCAGCCCCGGGGACAGGGAGAGCTATGGCTACACCTTC. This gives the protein CASSPGDRESYGYTF.

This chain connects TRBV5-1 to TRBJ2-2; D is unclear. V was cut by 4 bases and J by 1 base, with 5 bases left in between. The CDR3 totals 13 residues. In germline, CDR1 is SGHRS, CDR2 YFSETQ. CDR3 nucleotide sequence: TGCGCCAGCAGCCCCGGGAACACCGGGGAGCTGTTTTTT. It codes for CASSPGNTGELFF.

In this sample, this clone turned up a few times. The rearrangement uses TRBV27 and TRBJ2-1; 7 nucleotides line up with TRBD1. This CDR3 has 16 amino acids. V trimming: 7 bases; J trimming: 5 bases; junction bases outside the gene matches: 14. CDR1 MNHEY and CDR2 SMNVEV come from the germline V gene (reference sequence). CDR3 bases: TGTGCCAGCACCCAGGGCTGGGGGACAGCGAACAATGAGCAGTTCTTC. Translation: CASTQGWGTANNEQFF.

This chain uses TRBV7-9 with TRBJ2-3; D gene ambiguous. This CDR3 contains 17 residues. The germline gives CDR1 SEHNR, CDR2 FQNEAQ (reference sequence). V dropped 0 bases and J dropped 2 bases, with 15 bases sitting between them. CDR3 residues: CASSLAVRYPITDTQYF. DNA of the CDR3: TGTGCCAGCAGCTTAGCGGTCCGCTACCCCATCACAGATACGCAGTATTTT.

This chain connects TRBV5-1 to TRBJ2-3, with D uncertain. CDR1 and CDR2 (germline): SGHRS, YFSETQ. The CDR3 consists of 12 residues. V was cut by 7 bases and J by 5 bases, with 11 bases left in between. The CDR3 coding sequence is TGCGCCAGCGGCCTACCCGAAGATACGCAGTATTTT. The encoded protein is CASGLPEDTQYF.

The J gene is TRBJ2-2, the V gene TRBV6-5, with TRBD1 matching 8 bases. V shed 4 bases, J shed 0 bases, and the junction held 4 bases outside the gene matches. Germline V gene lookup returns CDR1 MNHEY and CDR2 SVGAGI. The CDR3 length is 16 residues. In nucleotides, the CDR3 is TGTGCCAGCAGTTTTCTGGACAGGGCGAACACCGGGGAGCTGTTTTTT. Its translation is CASSFLDRANTGELFF.

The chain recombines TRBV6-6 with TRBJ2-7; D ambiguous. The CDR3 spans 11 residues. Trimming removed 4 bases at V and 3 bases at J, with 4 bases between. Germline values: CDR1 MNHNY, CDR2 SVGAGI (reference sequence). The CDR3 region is CASSFYYEQYF. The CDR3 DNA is TGTGCCAGCAGTTTTTACTACGAGCAGTACTTC.

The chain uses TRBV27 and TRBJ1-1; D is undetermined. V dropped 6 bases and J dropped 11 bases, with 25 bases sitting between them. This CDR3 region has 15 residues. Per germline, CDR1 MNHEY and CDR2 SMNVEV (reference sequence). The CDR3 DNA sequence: TGTGCCAGCAGCCGCACCTCAGACGGTCTGCCGTTGGCTTTCTTT. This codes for CASSRTSDGLPLAFF.

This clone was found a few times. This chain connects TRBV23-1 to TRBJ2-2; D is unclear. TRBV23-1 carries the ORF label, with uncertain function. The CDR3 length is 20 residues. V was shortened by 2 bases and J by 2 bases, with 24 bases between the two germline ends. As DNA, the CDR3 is TGCGCCAGCAGTCAACCTTCCTCGGTTATCCGGGTCCCTAACACCGGGGAGCTGTTTTTT. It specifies CASSQPSSVIRVPNTGELFF.

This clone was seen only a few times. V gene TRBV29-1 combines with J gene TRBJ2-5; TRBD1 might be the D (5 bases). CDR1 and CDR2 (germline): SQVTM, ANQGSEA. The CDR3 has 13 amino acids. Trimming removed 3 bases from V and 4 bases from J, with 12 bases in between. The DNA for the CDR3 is TGCAGCGTTGATTTCCAGGGTGCAGAGACCCAGTACTTC. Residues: CSVDFQGAETQYF.

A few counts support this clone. CDR3 region: CASATGTQQPQHF. The CDR3 DNA reads as TGTGCCAGCGCCACAGGGACGCAACAGCCCCAGCATTTT. This chain connects TRBV18 to TRBJ1-5, with a tentative D call TRBD1 (6 bases). The CDR3 runs 13 residues. The germline V gene encodes CDR1 KGHSH and CDR2 LQKENI. Trimming pared 8 bases from V and 7 bases from J, leaving 15 bases between. The full variable domain, with the rest looked up from reference TRBV18 and TRBJ1-5, is NAGVMQNPRHLVRRRGQEARLRCSPMKGHSHVYWYRQLPEEGLKFMVYLQKENIIDESGMPKERFSAEFPKEGPSILRIQQVVRGDSAAYFCASATGTQQPQHFGDGTRLSIL.

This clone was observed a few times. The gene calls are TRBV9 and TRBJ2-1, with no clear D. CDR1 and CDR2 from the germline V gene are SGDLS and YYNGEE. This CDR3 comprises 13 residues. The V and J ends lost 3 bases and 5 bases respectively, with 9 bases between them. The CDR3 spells CASSATSDNEQFF. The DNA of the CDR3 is TGTGCCAGCAGCGCAACCAGCGACAATGAGCAGTTCTTC.

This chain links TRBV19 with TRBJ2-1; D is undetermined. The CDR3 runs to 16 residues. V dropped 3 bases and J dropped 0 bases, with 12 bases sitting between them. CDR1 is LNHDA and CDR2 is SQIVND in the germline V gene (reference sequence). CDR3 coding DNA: TGTGCCAGTAGTATCGTCGTCTCGAGCTCCTACAATGAGCAGTTCTTC. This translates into CASSIVVSSSYNEQFF.

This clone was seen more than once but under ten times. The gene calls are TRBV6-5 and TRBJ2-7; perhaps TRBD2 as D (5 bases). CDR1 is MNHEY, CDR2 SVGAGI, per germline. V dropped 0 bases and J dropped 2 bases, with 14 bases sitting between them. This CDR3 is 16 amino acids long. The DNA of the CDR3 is TGTGCCAGCAGTTACTCGAAGGGTTGGGAGACCTACGAGCAGTACTTC. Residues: CASSYSKGWETYEQYF.

CDR3 sequence (DNA): TGTGCCAGCTCCCTGGGGCTAGCGGGGGGCGAAGGGGAGACCCAGTACTTC. This sequence encodes CASSLGLAGGEGETQYF. The chain employs TRBV9 and TRBJ2-5; 11 nucleotides line up with TRBD2. CDR1 and CDR2 from the germline V gene are SGDLS and YYNGEE. Trimming took 7 bases from V and 5 from J; bases not matched to a gene: 16. The CDR3 has 17 amino acids.